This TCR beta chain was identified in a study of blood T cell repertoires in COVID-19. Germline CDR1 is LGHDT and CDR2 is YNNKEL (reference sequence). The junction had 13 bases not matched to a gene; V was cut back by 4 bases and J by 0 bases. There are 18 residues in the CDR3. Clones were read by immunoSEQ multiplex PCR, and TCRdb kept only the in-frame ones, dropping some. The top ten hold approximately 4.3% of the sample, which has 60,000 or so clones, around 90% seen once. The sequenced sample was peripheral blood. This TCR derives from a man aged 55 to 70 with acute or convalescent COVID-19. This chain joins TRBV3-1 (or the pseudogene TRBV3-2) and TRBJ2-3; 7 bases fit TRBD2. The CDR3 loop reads CASSPVYWAGVSTDTQYF. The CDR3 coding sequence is TGTGCCAGCAGCCCGGTGTATTGGGCGGGAGTTAGCACAGATACGCAGTATTTT.